Below are 29 T cell receptor beta chains sequenced from a single sample in a study of CD8 T cells in ankylosing spondylitis. In TCRdb, the 5' RACE reads were re-called with MiXCR into one record per CDR3 protein. The top ten hold about 6.5% of the sample, which has about 240,000 distinct CDR3 sequences, around 7.8% seen once. Sequenced material: blood, either unsorted or a sorted T cell fraction (not recorded which). These receptors all stem from a male donor with ankylosing spondylitis or in good health (not recorded which).

On this clonotype itself: A read error may be the cause here, since a much bigger clone is one base away. As the CDR3 is not closed by the conserved phenylalanine or tryptophan, this likely results from a read error. The genes are TRBV25-1 and TRBJ2-7, with D possibly being TRBD1 (5 bases). V lost 2 bases and J 4 bases, leaving 9 bases between the germline ends. The V gene's germline CDR1 is MGHDK and CDR2 SYGVNS. The length of the CDR3 is 13 residues. In DNA, the CDR3 is TGTGCCAGCAGTGAACAAGGGGCTTACGAGCAGTACTAC. Amino acid sequence: CASSEQGAYEQYY.

There are many counts of this clonotype. V gene TRBV7-2 combines with J gene TRBJ2-3, with D perhaps matching TRBD1 (6 bases). Trimming shortened V by 4 bases and J by 4 bases, and 9 bases separated the two germline ends. Germline assignment: CDR1 SGHTA and CDR2 FQGNSA. This CDR3 contains 13 residues. CDR3 nucleotides: TGTGCCAGCAGCTCACAGGGTCCAGATACGCAGTATTTT. Residues: CASSSQGPDTQYF.

This clonotype was counted many times. The gene calls are TRBV20-1 and TRBJ2-7, with D unresolved. The CDR3 is 14 residues long. Looked up from germline, CDR1 is DFQATT and CDR2 is SNEGSKA (reference sequence). V gave up 0 bases and J gave up 0 bases, with 9 bases separating them. The CDR3 loop is CSARDVSSSYEQYF. For the CDR3, the DNA is TGCAGTGCTAGAGATGTCAGTAGCTCCTACGAGCAGTACTTC.

This clonotype has ten or more counts. The chain couples TRBV12-3 or TRBV12-4 to TRBJ1-6, with TRBD1 identical over 9 bases. The CDR3 is made up of 15 amino acids. J gave up 7 bases and V 5 bases, and 6 bases lay outside the gene matches. CDR3: CASSPGQGNNSPLHF. As DNA, the CDR3 is TGTGCCAGCAGTCCGGGACAGGGTAACAATTCACCCCTCCACTTT.

This clonotype appeared many times. The chain carries TRBV7-9 and TRBJ2-7; D gene uncertain. The germline gives CDR1 SEHNR, CDR2 FQNEAQ (reference sequence). This CDR3 region has 14 residues. V was shortened by 3 bases and J by 6 bases, with 15 bases between the two germline ends. The CDR3 spells CASSFSPSGSEQYF. The DNA for the CDR3 is TGTGCCAGCAGCTTCTCCCCGTCCGGCAGCGAGCAGTACTTC.

This clonotype was seen at least ten times. This CDR3 is CASSPRTDEQFF. The CDR3 DNA reads as TGTGCCAGCTCACCAAGAACGGATGAGCAGTTCTTC. V and J are TRBV18 and TRBJ2-1; unclear D gene. Germline V lookup: CDR1 KGHSH, CDR2 LQKENI. The CDR3 is 12 residues long. Trimming pared 2 bases from V and 8 bases from J, leaving 7 bases between.

This clonotype appeared many times. The genes are TRBV10-3 and TRBJ1-5, with 9 bases aligning to TRBD1. Germline trimming cut 2 bases from V and 12 bases from J; bases unmatched to any gene: 8. Germline CDR1 reads ENHRY; CDR2 reads SYGVKD. This CDR3 comprises 14 residues. The CDR3 spells CAISERDRDQIQHF. CDR3 bases: TGTGCCATCAGTGAGAGGGACAGGGACCAGATCCAGCATTTT.

This clonotype has ten or more counts. The chain uses TRBV7-2 and TRBJ2-1; TRBD2 aligns across 7 bases. Looked up from germline, CDR1 is SGHTA and CDR2 is FQGNSA. This CDR3 spans 16 amino acids. J was trimmed by 1 base and V by 5 bases; bases with no gene match: 8. CDR3 loop: CASSQTSLRSYNEQFF. The CDR3 nucleotides read TGTGCCAGCAGCCAGACTAGCTTGAGGTCCTACAATGAGCAGTTCTTC.

The table lists this clonotype with many counts. The chain employs TRBV9 and TRBJ2-3; D uncertain. The germline V and J ends were trimmed by 0 bases and 2 bases, with 13 bases remaining between them. The CDR3 has 16 amino acids. From germline, CDR1 is SGDLS and CDR2 YYNGEE. The CDR3, as DNA: TGTGCCAGCAGCGTAGGATCCAATTTCGACACAGATACGCAGTATTTT. Its translation is CASSVGSNFDTDTQYF.

There are many counts of this clonotype. The chain is built from TRBV20-1 and TRBJ1-1, with 7 bases aligning to TRBD1. This CDR3 is 19 amino acids long. The V and J ends lost 0 bases and 0 bases, in that order; junction bases with no gene match: 16. Per germline, CDR1 DFQATT and CDR2 SNEGSKA (reference sequence). CDR3 nucleotides: TGCAGTGCTAGAGAGGCCAGGGGGGCGAACTATTTCATGAACACTGAAGCTTTCTTT. Translated: CSAREARGANYFMNTEAFF.

Ten or more counts support this clonotype. CDR3 region: CASTRQGSGANVLTF. The CDR3, as DNA: TGTGCCAGTACCAGACAGGGTTCTGGGGCCAACGTCCTGACTTTC. This rearrangement joins TRBV19 to TRBJ2-6; the match to TRBD1 covers 7 bases. Trimming at V came to 7 bases and at J to 1 base, leaving 4 bases not matched to a gene. CDR3 length: 15 amino acids. Germline V gene lookup returns CDR1 LNHDA and CDR2 SQIVND (reference sequence). The complete variable domain, with remaining parts taken from reference TRBV19 and TRBJ2-6, reads DGGITQSPKYLFRKEGQNVTLSCEQNLNHDAMYWYRQDPGQGLRLIYYSQIVNDFQKGDIAEGYSVSREKKESFPLTVTSAQKNPTAFYLCASTRQGSGANVLTFGAGSRLTVL.

This clonotype has ten or more counts. The chain combines TRBV12-3 or TRBV12-4 with TRBJ1-2; D is undetermined. The CDR3 spans 15 residues. The V end was cut by 1 base, the J end by 4 bases, with 13 bases between. CDR3 DNA: TGTGCCAGCAGTTTAGAAGGCACCTTGGGCTATGGCTACACCTTC. Residues: CASSLEGTLGYGYTF.

The gene calls are TRBV15 and TRBJ2-2; D possibly matches TRBD1 or TRBD2 (5 bases each). V was cut by 1 base and J by 4 bases, with 10 bases left in between. Germline V gene lookup returns CDR1 LNHNV and CDR2 YYDKDF (reference sequence). The CDR3 covers 15 residues. CDR3 sequence reads: CATSRVGASTGELFF. The CDR3 DNA reads as TGTGCCACCAGCAGAGTCGGGGCTAGCACCGGGGAGCTGTTTTTT.

This clonotype came up many times. This chain uses TRBV29-1 with TRBJ2-2; the D call may be TRBD1 or TRBD2 (6 bases each). The CDR3 loop spans 15 amino acids. Germline CDR1 SQVTM, CDR2 ANQGSEA. Trimming stripped 0 bases from V and 4 bases from J, with 12 bases between. CDR3 DNA: TGCAGCGTTGAAGATGGGGGGCAGGTCACCGGGGAGCTGTTTTTT. Its protein is CSVEDGGQVTGELFF.

V usage is TRBV6-2 or TRBV6-3 and J usage is TRBJ1-4; D not resolved. The CDR3 loop spans 13 amino acids. Trimming left V 4 bases short and J 5 bases short, with 8 bases between. Germline V gene data show CDR1 as MNHEY and CDR2 as SVGEGT. This chain's CDR3 is CASSSKRNEKLFF. Here the CDR3 DNA reads TGTGCCAGCAGTTCCAAGAGAAATGAAAAACTGTTTTTT.

This clonotype was seen many times. This sequence joins TRBV4-2 and TRBJ1-2, with TRBD1 matching 8 bases. CDR1 is LGHNA, CDR2 YNFKEQ, per germline. This CDR3 contains 16 residues. Trimming cost V 0 bases and J 6 bases; bases outside gene matches: 9. The CDR3 sequence is CASSQESATGGNGYTF. The CDR3 region has the DNA TGTGCCAGCAGCCAAGAATCCGCCACAGGGGGAAATGGCTACACCTTC.

This clonotype was counted a few times. V usage is TRBV11-1 and J usage is TRBJ2-5; TRBD2 agrees at 7 bases. The CDR3 has 16 amino acids. The germline V gene has CDR1 SGHAT and CDR2 FQDESV (reference sequence). Trimming removed 1 base from V and 5 bases from J; junction bases left unmatched: 10. DNA for the CDR3: TGTGCCAGCAGCTTAGTTTCCGCCGGGAGGCGGGAGACCCAGTACTTC. As protein: CASSLVSAGRRETQYF.

CDR3: CSATASRDTQYF. DNA of the CDR3: TGCAGTGCTACAGCCAGCCGGGATACGCAGTATTTT. This chain joins TRBV20-1 and TRBJ2-3; D is uncertain. The CDR3 loop spans 12 amino acids. Looked up from germline, CDR1 is DFQATT and CDR2 is SNEGSKA (reference sequence). The V and J ends lost 4 bases and 6 bases respectively, with 11 bases between them.

V and J are TRBV7-9 and TRBJ1-1, with 8 bases identical to TRBD1. This CDR3 comprises 15 residues. CDR1 SEHNR and CDR2 FQNEAQ come from the germline V gene (reference sequence). The trim removed 5 bases at V and 0 bases at J, leaving 5 bases unmatched. CDR3 bases: TGTGCCAGCAGCCCCCCAGGGGGCCTGAACACTGAAGCTTTCTTT. Translating it yields CASSPPGGLNTEAFF.

Many counts were recorded for this clonotype. The chain employs TRBV2 and TRBJ1-1; 10 bases are a match to TRBD1. This CDR3 comprises 17 residues. The trim removed 4 bases at V and 1 base at J, leaving 9 bases unmatched. Germline CDR1 is SNHLY and CDR2 is FYNNEI. The CDR3 sequence is CASSGTGTGVGNTEAFF. The CDR3 DNA is TGTGCCAGCAGTGGGACCGGGACAGGGGTGGGGAACACTGAAGCTTTCTTT.

This clonotype has ten or more counts. The genes are TRBV3-1 and TRBJ1-6; maybe TRBD1 (5 bases). The V and J ends lost 3 bases and 10 bases respectively, with 10 bases between them. This CDR3 comprises 13 residues. Germline CDR1 is LGHDT and CDR2 is YNNKEL (reference sequence). As DNA, the CDR3 is TGTGCCAGCAGCCAGGGGAGGGGATCACCCCTCCACTTT. It codes for CASSQGRGSPLHF. Supplemented by reference TRBV3-1 and TRBJ1-6, the full variable domain reads DTAVSQTPKYLVTQMGNDKSIKCEQNLGHDTMYWYKQDSKKFLKIMFSYNNKELIINETVPNRFSPKSPDKAHLNLHINSLELGDSAVYFCASSQGRGSPLHFGNGTRLTVT.

In this sample, this clonotype turned up many times. The CDR3 here is CASSSWTSGKVDSVTQYF. CDR3 nucleotides: TGTGCCAGCAGCTCCTGGACTAGCGGGAAGGTGGATAGCGTTACGCAGTATTTT. The chain is built from TRBV11-2 and TRBJ2-3, with 12 positions matching TRBD2. V was clipped by 4 bases and J by 8 bases; unmatched bases: 16. The CDR3 contains 18 residues. The germline gives CDR1 SGHAT, CDR2 FQNNGV.

This clonotype has at least ten counts. The J gene is TRBJ2-1, the V gene TRBV5-1; 8 positions match TRBD2. This CDR3 is built from 15 residues. After removal of 2 bases from V and 2 bases from J, the junction contained 3 bases not matched to a gene. CDR1 and CDR2 (germline): SGHRS, YFSETQ. CDR3 DNA: TGCGCCAGCAGCTTCGGTAGCGGGGCCTACAATGAGCAGTTCTTC. Amino acids: CASSFGSGAYNEQFF.

This clonotype has a count of ten or more. The V call is TRBV5-1, the J call TRBJ1-2, with D possibly being TRBD1 (6 bases). This CDR3 contains 14 residues. The V gene's germline CDR1 is SGHRS and CDR2 YFSETQ. Trimming removed 4 bases from V and 5 bases from J, with 15 bases in between. In nucleotides, the CDR3 is TGCGCCAGCAGCCCTACAGGGCCGCGGTATGGCTACACCTTC. Its translation is CASSPTGPRYGYTF. Drawing the rest from reference TRBV5-1 and TRBJ1-2, the complete variable domain is KAGVTQTPRYLIKTRGQQVTLSCSPISGHRSVSWYQQTPGQGLQFLFEYFSETQRNKGNFPGRFSGRQFSNSRSEMNVSTLELGDSALYLCASSPTGPRYGYTFGSGTRLTVV.

The chain is built from TRBV18 and TRBJ1-1; D unresolved. Trimming cost V 0 bases and J 5 bases, with 7 bases left between them. The CDR3 totals 13 residues. In germline, CDR1 is KGHSH, CDR2 LQKENI. The CDR3 loop is CASSPPFGTEAFF. As DNA, the CDR3 is TGTGCCAGCTCACCACCGTTTGGGACTGAAGCTTTCTTT. The variable domain in full, completed from reference TRBV18 and TRBJ1-1, reads NAGVMQNPRHLVRRRGQEARLRCSPMKGHSHVYWYRQLPEEGLKFMVYLQKENIIDESGMPKERFSAEFPKEGPSILRIQQVVRGDSAAYFCASSPPFGTEAFFGQGTRLTVV.

This clonotype appeared a few times. The V and J genes are TRBV12-3 or TRBV12-4 and TRBJ1-5; 9 positions match TRBD1. The CDR3 runs 13 residues. V trimming: 8 bases; J trimming: 7 bases; junction bases outside the gene matches: 6. Written as DNA, the CDR3 is TGTGCCAGCTCCGGGACAGGGCAGCAGCCCCAGCATTTT. Encoded protein: CASSGTGQQPQHF.

This clonotype has ten or more counts. The chain uses TRBV20-1 and TRBJ2-5; TRBD2 matches at 10 bases. Germline lookup yields CDR1 DFQATT and CDR2 SNEGSKA (reference sequence). The CDR3 covers 12 residues. The V segment lost 6 bases and the J segment 5 bases; nucleotides outside the gene matches: 3. Here the CDR3 reads CSAWTSGETQYF. The CDR3, as DNA: TGCAGTGCGTGGACTAGCGGTGAGACCCAGTACTTC.

This clonotype was counted ten times or more. V usage is TRBV28 and J usage is TRBJ2-3; D is ambiguous. From germline, CDR1 is MDHEN and CDR2 SYDVKM. V lost 6 bases, J lost 2 bases, and 6 bases lay in between. The CDR3 covers 12 residues. Here the CDR3 DNA reads TGTGCCAGCAGCACACCCACAGATACGCAGTATTTT. Residues: CASSTPTDTQYF. Full variable domain (remainder filled in from reference TRBV28 and TRBJ2-3): DVKVTQSSRYLVKRTGEKVFLECVQDMDHENMFWYRQDPGLGLRLIYFSYDVKMKEKGDIPEGYSVSREKKERFSLILESASTNQTSMYLCASSTPTDTQYFGPGTRLTVL.

This clonotype was found many times. The chain joins TRBV11-2 to TRBJ2-1; the match to TRBD1 covers 7 bases. Losses at the gene ends were 1 base for V and 9 bases for J; bases not matched to a gene: 18. Germline CDR1 SGHAT, CDR2 FQNNGV. CDR3 length equals 18 residues. The CDR3 sequence: CASSLGVLLRDSHFEQFF. As DNA, the CDR3 is TGTGCCAGCAGCTTAGGAGTCCTCCTCCGGGACAGTCATTTTGAGCAGTTCTTC.